These 28 T cell receptor beta chains were sequenced from one sample in a study of cytomegalovirus exposure and HLA in healthy donors. PCR involved 60 Vbeta and 13 Jbeta primers. Sequenced by immunoSEQ multiplex PCR; TCRdb stores in-frame clones only, minus some. The sample yields around 160,000 clones, 68% seen once. Input material: PBMCs. These receptors were obtained from a man between 50 and 59 years old in good health and CMV-seronegative.

The V gene is TRBV5-6, the J gene TRBJ2-5; 16 nucleotides align to TRBD2. Germline V lookup: CDR1 SGHDT, CDR2 YYEEEE. The CDR3 covers 15 residues. Trimming at V came to 4 bases and at J to 6 bases, leaving 3 bases not matched to a gene. The CDR3 here is CASSEGLAGGKTQYF. The CDR3 coding sequence is TGTGCCAGCAGCGAGGGACTAGCGGGGGGGAAGACCCAGTACTTC.

This clone came up once. The V gene is TRBV6-1, the J gene TRBJ1-3; 7 bases match TRBD1. The CDR3 covers 14 residues. Unmatched junction bases numbered 5, after V lost 6 bases and J lost 3 bases. Germline-derived CDR1 and CDR2 are MNHNS and SASEGT. The CDR3 loop reads CASRLTGSGNTIYF. In DNA, the CDR3 is TGTGCCAGCAGACTGACAGGGAGTGGAAACACCATATATTTT.

J is TRBJ1-2 and V is TRBV29-1; 8 nucleotides match TRBD1. Per the germline V gene, CDR1 is SQVTM and CDR2 is ANQGSEA. V trimming: 7 bases; J trimming: 6 bases; junction bases outside the gene matches: 7. CDR3 length: 12 amino acids. Here the CDR3 DNA reads TGCAGCGGAGGACAGGGAAGAGATGGCTACACCTTC. This translates into CSGGQGRDGYTF. Supplemented by reference TRBV29-1 and TRBJ1-2, the full variable domain reads SAVISQKPSRDICQRGTSLTIQCQVDSQVTMMFWYRQQPGQSLTLIATANQGSEATYESGFVIDKFPISRPNLTFSTLTVSNMSPEDSSIYLCSGGQGRDGYTFGSGTRLTVV.

This clone has only one observation. The V gene is TRBV19, the J gene TRBJ1-5; 12 positions agree with TRBD1. Unmatched junction bases numbered 10, after V lost 7 bases and J lost 6 bases. The CDR3 extends over 16 amino acids. Germline-derived CDR1 and CDR2 are LNHDA and SQIVND (reference sequence). CDR3 loop: CASTPPGQGAGQPQHF. The CDR3 DNA follows: TGTGCCAGTACTCCACCGGGACAGGGGGCAGGTCAGCCCCAGCATTTT.

This sequence joins TRBV4-1 and TRBJ1-2; D gene ambiguous. CDR1 MGHRA and CDR2 YSYEKL come from the germline V gene. The V end lost 0 bases, the J end lost 6 bases, and 11 bases lay between the germline ends. The CDR3 is 14 amino acids. The chain's CDR3 is CASSQDPTGNGYTF. The CDR3 region has the DNA TGCGCCAGCAGCCAAGATCCGACCGGGAATGGCTACACCTTC.

The genes are TRBV18 and TRBJ2-7, with no clear D. With 4 bases removed from V and 0 bases from J, the gap between germline ends came to 16 bases. This CDR3 has 16 residues. The germline gives CDR1 KGHSH, CDR2 LQKENI. CDR3 in amino acids: CASSRVAAASSYEQYF. CDR3 in DNA: TGTGCCAGCTCACGGGTCGCGGCAGCGAGCTCCTACGAGCAGTACTTC.

The genes are TRBV7-7 and TRBJ2-2; the match to TRBD2 covers 14 bases. The CDR3 runs 20 residues. Germline CDR1 reads SSHAT; CDR2 reads FNYEAQ (reference sequence). V lost 3 bases, J lost 0 bases, and 9 bases stayed unmatched. This chain's CDR3 is CASSFVSPGLAGANTGELFF. The CDR3 region has the DNA TGTGCCAGCAGCTTCGTTAGTCCGGGACTAGCGGGGGCGAACACCGGGGAGCTGTTTTTT.

This clone has just a few counts. The chain uses TRBV15 and TRBJ2-3; 10 bases map to TRBD2. Germline V CDR1 and CDR2: LNHNV, YYDKDF (reference sequence). This CDR3 is built from 15 residues. The junction had 12 bases not matched to a gene; V was cut back by 11 bases and J by 4 bases. This CDR3 reads CAVGDPAGGPDTQYF. The CDR3 DNA is TGTGCCGTGGGGGACCCAGCGGGGGGGCCAGATACGCAGTATTTT.

The chain employs TRBV10-1 and TRBJ2-1, with D possibly TRBD2 on 5 matching bases. CDR3 length: 14 residues. CDR1 is WNHNN, CDR2 SYGVQD, per germline (reference sequence). The V gene lost 8 bases and the J gene lost 9 bases, with 20 bases spanning the gap. Here the CDR3 DNA reads TGCGCCAGCCCGGACTCGCCGGACCGGGTTGAGCAGTTCTTC. It specifies CASPDSPDRVEQFF.

This sequence joins TRBV5-1 and TRBJ1-1; D is uncertain. V was pared by 3 bases and J by 1 base, with 10 bases between. Germline V gene data show CDR1 as SGHRS and CDR2 as YFSETQ. The CDR3 runs 14 residues. In DNA, the CDR3 is TGCGCCAGCAGCTCGTCAACTGGGAACACTGAAGCTTTCTTT. Its protein is CASSSSTGNTEAFF.

The chain uses TRBV5-4 and TRBJ1-2; D unclear. Germline V gene sequence: CDR1 SGHNT, CDR2 YYREEE (reference sequence). Trimming removed 2 bases from V and 2 bases from J, with 7 bases in between. The CDR3 totals 13 residues. The CDR3 loop reads CASSFGQNYGYTF. CDR3 coding DNA: TGTGCCAGCAGCTTTGGCCAAAACTATGGCTACACCTTC.

This chain links TRBV27 with TRBJ2-7; 8 bases match TRBD2. Germline trimming cut 7 bases from V and 0 bases from J; bases unmatched to any gene: 5. CDR1 and CDR2 from the germline V gene are MNHEY and SMNVEV (reference sequence). This CDR3 comprises 14 residues. DNA for the CDR3: TGTGCCAGCAAAGGCGGGGGGACCTCCTACGAGCAGTACTTC. Its translation is CASKGGGTSYEQYF.

This clone was seen a handful of times. The chain joins TRBV5-1 to TRBJ1-2, with 10 bases fitting TRBD1. The V segment lost 4 bases and the J segment 2 bases; nucleotides outside the gene matches: 5. CDR3 length: 15 residues. The germline CDR1 and CDR2 sequences are SGHRS and YFSETQ. CDR3 loop: CASSPRQGANYGYTF. The CDR3 DNA sequence: TGCGCCAGCAGCCCCCGACAGGGGGCAAACTATGGCTACACCTTC.

This clone was counted a single time. The chain is built from TRBV19 and TRBJ1-1; D gene ambiguous. Germline V gene sequence: CDR1 LNHDA, CDR2 SQIVND (reference sequence). V lost 4 bases and J lost 0, with 12 bases in between. There are 15 residues in the CDR3. The CDR3 nucleotides read TGTGCCAGTAGTACCCGCGAGGGAATGAACACTGAAGCTTTCTTT. Protein: CASSTREGMNTEAFF.

This sequence joins TRBV28 and TRBJ1-2; TRBD1 might be the D (5 bases). From germline, CDR1 is MDHEN and CDR2 SYDVKM. V was trimmed by 5 bases and J by 8 bases, leaving 24 bases between them. This CDR3 comprises 16 residues. The CDR3 is CASSPLPGGNSEGYTF. In DNA, the CDR3 is TGTGCCAGCAGTCCCCTCCCTGGGGGGAATTCGGAGGGCTACACCTTC.

This clone was counted only a few times. The chain couples TRBV4-2 to TRBJ2-2, with D hard to call. The germline V and J ends were trimmed by 7 bases and 2 bases, with 2 bases remaining between them. CDR1 LGHNA and CDR2 YNFKEQ come from the germline V gene. The CDR3 is 11 amino acids. The CDR3 nucleotides are TGTGCCAGCACTAACACCGGGGAGCTGTTTTTT. Residues: CASTNTGELFF.

This clone turned up a few times. This chain links TRBV7-9 with TRBJ2-7; D call uncertain. CDR1 SEHNR and CDR2 FQNEAQ come from the germline V gene (reference sequence). The CDR3 spans 14 residues. Trimming stripped 5 bases from V and 2 bases from J, with 13 bases between. Written as DNA, the CDR3 is TGTGCCAGCAGCCCCCCTCTTTACACCTACGAGCAGTACTTC. Its translation: CASSPPLYTYEQYF.

In this sample, this clone turned up once. The genes are TRBV5-6 and TRBJ2-5, with D possibly TRBD1 on 5 matching bases. Trimming took 3 bases from V and 2 from J, leaving 17 bases between them. The CDR3 loop spans 16 amino acids. Germline V gene lookup returns CDR1 SGHDT and CDR2 YYEEEE. The DNA of the CDR3 is TGTGCCAGCAGCTCCAAACTCATTCAGGGTCAAGAGACCCAGTACTTC. Translating it yields CASSSKLIQGQETQYF.

V usage is TRBV19 and J usage is TRBJ1-2; the match to TRBD1 covers 8 bases. V was clipped by 9 bases and J by 7 bases; unmatched bases: 10. From germline, CDR1 is LNHDA and CDR2 SQIVND (reference sequence). The length of the CDR3 is 13 residues. CDR3 sequence (DNA): TGTGCCAGCACAGGGGGGCGGGTGGGTGGCTACACCTTC. Translation: CASTGGRVGGYTF.

V gene TRBV5-1 combines with J gene TRBJ1-3; D ambiguous. CDR3 size: 18 residues. The germline CDR1 and CDR2 sequences are SGHRS and YFSETQ. Between the trimmed V and J ends, which lost 2 bases and 1 base, there was a span of 19 bases. The CDR3 protein is CASSLDVGRLKSGNTIYF. The CDR3 nucleotides are TGCGCCAGCAGCTTAGATGTCGGCAGGCTAAAGTCTGGAAACACCATATATTTT.

V gene TRBV27 combines with J gene TRBJ1-2; D possibly corresponds to TRBD1 (5 bases). Germline values: CDR1 MNHEY, CDR2 SMNVEV (reference sequence). The length of the CDR3 is 14 residues. V lost 4 bases and J lost 2, with 11 bases in between. In DNA, the CDR3 is TGTGCCAGCAGTTGGGGCCCGCACAACTATGGCTACACCTTC. Translating gives CASSWGPHNYGYTF.

This clone was detected a few times. The J gene is TRBJ2-2, the V gene TRBV6-4; TRBD2 is a possible D gene (5 bases). The CDR3 consists of 14 residues. Germline V gene sequence: CDR1 MRHNA, CDR2 SNTAGT. The V end was cut by 6 bases, the J end by 2 bases, with 10 bases between. The CDR3 DNA reads as TGTGCCAGCAGAACTGGACTTAACACCGGGGAGCTGTTTTTT. This gives the protein CASRTGLNTGELFF.

This clone has just a few counts. The J gene is TRBJ1-1, the V gene TRBV28; D possibly corresponds to TRBD1 (5 bases). Per germline, CDR1 MDHEN and CDR2 SYDVKM. The CDR3 loop spans 15 amino acids. V shed 4 bases and J shed 1 base, with 13 bases lying between them. The CDR3 spells CASSSLYRSNTEAFF. The CDR3 region has the DNA TGTGCCAGCAGTTCGCTCTACAGGTCGAACACTGAAGCTTTCTTT.

This clone was detected a few times. The chain employs TRBV4-3 and TRBJ1-5; D is ambiguous. This CDR3 is 15 amino acids long. Germline V gene lookup returns CDR1 LGHNA and CDR2 YSLEER. The ends were cut back, 0 bases at V and 3 bases at J, with 9 bases in the middle. CDR3 nucleotide sequence: TGCGCCAGCAGCCAAGATTGGACTAACAATCAGCCCCAGCATTTT. Its protein product is CASSQDWTNNQPQHF.

The V gene is TRBV5-4, the J gene TRBJ2-7, with 7 bases aligning to TRBD1. CDR1 is SGHNT, CDR2 YYREEE, per germline (reference sequence). This CDR3 contains 14 residues. V lost 4 bases, J lost 6 bases, and 10 bases stayed unmatched. The CDR3 DNA sequence: TGTGCCAGCAGCCTACACAACAGGGGAGTCGAGCAGTACTTC. This translates into CASSLHNRGVEQYF.

The chain carries TRBV6-1 and TRBJ2-1, with D perhaps matching TRBD1 (6 bases). The V gene lost 6 bases and the J gene lost 0 bases, with 12 bases spanning the gap. CDR3 length: 15 amino acids. CDR1 and CDR2 from the germline V gene are MNHNS and SASEGT. The CDR3 reads CASRTGLSSYNEQFF. CDR3 coding DNA: TGTGCCAGCAGGACAGGCCTCAGCTCCTACAATGAGCAGTTCTTC.

The chain combines TRBV10-2 with TRBJ1-2, with D possibly TRBD1 on 6 matching bases. Germline lookup yields CDR1 WSHSY and CDR2 SAAADI. The CDR3 runs 14 residues. The V end was cut by 7 bases, the J end by 4 bases, with 16 bases between. The CDR3 DNA reads TGCGCCAGCACCCCGGCGTACAGGGTCTATGGCTACACCTTC. Amino acids: CASTPAYRVYGYTF.

This chain joins TRBV5-1 and TRBJ1-6, with a possible D match to TRBD1 (5 bases). Germline assignment: CDR1 SGHRS and CDR2 YFSETQ. This CDR3 has 15 residues. Trimming left V 7 bases short and J 7 bases short, with 18 bases between. Here the CDR3 DNA reads TGCGCCAGCCCTAAGCAGGGCCTTGGGAATTCACCCCTCCACTTT. Amino acid sequence: CASPKQGLGNSPLHF.